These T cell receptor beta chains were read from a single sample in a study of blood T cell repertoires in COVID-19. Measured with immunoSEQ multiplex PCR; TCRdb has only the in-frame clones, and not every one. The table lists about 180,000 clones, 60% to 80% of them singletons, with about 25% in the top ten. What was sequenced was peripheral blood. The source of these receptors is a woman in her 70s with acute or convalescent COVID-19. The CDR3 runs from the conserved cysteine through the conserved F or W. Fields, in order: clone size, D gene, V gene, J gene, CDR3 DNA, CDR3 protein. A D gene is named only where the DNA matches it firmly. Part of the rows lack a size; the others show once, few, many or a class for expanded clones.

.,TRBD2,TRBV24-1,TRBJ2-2,TGTGCCACCAGTGATTTGGGTTACGGACTAGCGGGATTTGACGGGGAGCTGTTTTTT,CATSDLGYGLAGFDGELFF
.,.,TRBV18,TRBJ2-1,TGTGCCAGCTCACCACTATCCCTTATCGGGGACAATGAGCAGTTCTTC,CASSPLSLIGDNEQFF
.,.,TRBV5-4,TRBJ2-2,TGTGCCAGCAGCGGACAGAACACCGGGGAGCTGTTTTTT,CASSGQNTGELFF
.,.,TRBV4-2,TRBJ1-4,TGTGCCAGCAGCCAAGATCGTGACAGAGCGAATGAAAAACTGTTTTTT,CASSQDRDRANEKLFF
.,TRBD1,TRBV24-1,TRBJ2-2,TGTGCCACCAGTGACCCCCCCGGGACAGATACCACCGGGGAGCTGTTTTTT,CATSDPPGTDTTGELFF
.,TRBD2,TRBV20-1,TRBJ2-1,TGCAGTGCTAGTTTTGGGACTAGCGTTTGGTACAATGAGCAGTTCTTC,CSASFGTSVWYNEQFF
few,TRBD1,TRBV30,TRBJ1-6,TGTGCCTGGAGTGCGGGGACAGATAATTCACCCCTCCACTTT,CAWSAGTDNSPLHF
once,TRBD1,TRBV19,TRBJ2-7,TGTGCCAGTAGTATCGCTATAGGGCAGGGGGCGTCGTTTCCCTACGAGCAGTACTTC,CASSIAIGQGASFPYEQYF
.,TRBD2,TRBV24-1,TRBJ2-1,TGTGCCACCAGTGATTTGGCTAGCGGGAGAGGTGATGAGCAGTTCTTC,CATSDLASGRGDEQFF
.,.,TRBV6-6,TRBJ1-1,TGTGCCAGCCAAGCGGGCTGGGGTGGCACTGAAGCTTTCTTT,CASQAGWGGTEAFF
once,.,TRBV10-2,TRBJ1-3,TGCGCCAGCAAGGAACAGGGCCAGGGAAACACCATATATTTT,CASKEQGQGNTIYF
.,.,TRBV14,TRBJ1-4,TGTGCCAGCAGCCCCTATACAGAATCCCTTGACGAAAAACTGTTTTTT,CASSPYTESLDEKLFF
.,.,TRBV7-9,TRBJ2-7,TGTGCCAGCAGCCTGACAGGGACTGACCCCTACGAGCAGTACTTC,CASSLTGTDPYEQYF
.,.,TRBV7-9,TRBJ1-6,TGTGCCAGCAGCTTACCAGATTCACCCCTCCACTTT,CASSLPDSPLHF
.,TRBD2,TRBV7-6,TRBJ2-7,TGTGCCAGCAGCCTACCTCGAGCGGGAGAGTCCTACGAGCAGTACTTC,CASSLPRAGESYEQYF
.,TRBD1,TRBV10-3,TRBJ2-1,TGTGCCATCAGTGACGGGACAGGGGTTGCGAATGAGCAGTTCTTC,CAISDGTGVANEQFF
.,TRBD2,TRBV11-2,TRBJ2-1,TGTGCCAGCAGCTTAACTAGCGGGCTCTACAATGAGCAGTTCTTC,CASSLTSGLYNEQFF
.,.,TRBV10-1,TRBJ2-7,TGCGCCAGCAGTGCAGGACAGACCGTCTACGAGCAGTACTTC,CASSAGQTVYEQYF
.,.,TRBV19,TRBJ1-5,TGTGCCAGTAACACTGACAGCTATAGCAATCAGCCCCAGCATTTT,CASNTDSYSNQPQHF
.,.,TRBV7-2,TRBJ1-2,TGTGCCAGCAGCTTAGGTGCGGGGGCGAGGAGCTATGGCTACACCTTC,CASSLGAGARSYGYTF
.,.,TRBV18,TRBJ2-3,TGTGCCAGCTCACCGACTAGTGTAAGGACAGATACGCAGTATTTT,CASSPTSVRTDTQYF
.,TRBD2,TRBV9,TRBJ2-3,TGTGCCAGCAGCGCCGCTAGCGGGAGTCAGTATTTT,CASSAASGSQYF
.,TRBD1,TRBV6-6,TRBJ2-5,TGTGCCAGCAGTTACGAGGGACAGGGACGGGCGGAGACCCAGTACTTC,CASSYEGQGRAETQYF
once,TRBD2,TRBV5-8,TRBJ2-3,TGTGCCAGCAGCCTGATTACTAGCGGGAGCACAGATACGCAGTATTTT,CASSLITSGSTDTQYF
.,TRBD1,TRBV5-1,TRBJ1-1,TGCGCCAGCACACAACAGGACAGGGGGACTGAAGCTTTCTTT,CASTQQDRGTEAFF
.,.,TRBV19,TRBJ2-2,TGTGCCAGTAGTATCGCGGGCAGTAACACCGGGGAGCTGTTTTTT,CASSIAGSNTGELFF
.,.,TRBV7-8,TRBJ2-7,TGTGCCAGCAGCTTAAATAGCCCCTACGAGCAGTACTTC,CASSLNSPYEQYF
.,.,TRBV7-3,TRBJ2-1,TGTGCCAGCAGCTTACTAGCTATCCCGACCGAGCAGTTCTTC,CASSLLAIPTEQFF
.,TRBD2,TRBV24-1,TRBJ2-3,TGTGCCACCAGTGTAACTAGCGGTGTGGGCACAGATACGCAGTATTTT,CATSVTSGVGTDTQYF
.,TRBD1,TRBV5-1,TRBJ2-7,TGCGCCAGCAGCTTGGGGGACAGAACCTACGAGCAGTACTTC,CASSLGDRTYEQYF
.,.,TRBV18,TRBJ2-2,TGTGCCAGCTCACCATTAGAGGCCGGGGAGCTGTTTTTT,CASSPLEAGELFF
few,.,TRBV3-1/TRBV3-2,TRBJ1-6,TGTGCCAGCAGCCAGAACCAGGGGTCATATTCACCCCTCCACTTT,CASSQNQGSYSPLHF
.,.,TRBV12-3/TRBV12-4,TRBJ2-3,TGTGCCAGCAGTTCGACTCGCACAGATACGCAGTATTTT,CASSSTRTDTQYF
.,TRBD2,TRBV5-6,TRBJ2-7,TGTGCCAGCAGCTTGTTAGGGACTAGCGGACCCTACGAGCAGTACTTC,CASSLLGTSGPYEQYF
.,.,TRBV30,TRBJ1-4,TGTGCCTGGAGTGGCCCTCCCGGGATGAGAAATGAAAAACTGTTTTTT,CAWSGPPGMRNEKLFF
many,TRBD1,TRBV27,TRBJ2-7,TGTGCCAGCAGTTTACGTATGGACAGGGCATCCCGAAGCTCCTACGAGCAGTACTTC,CASSLRMDRASRSSYEQYF
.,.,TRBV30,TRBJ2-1,TGTGCCTGGAGTGTAGGGGTTCGCTACAATGAGCAGTTCTTC,CAWSVGVRYNEQFF
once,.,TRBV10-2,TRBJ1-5,TGCGCCAGCAGTGCAGACCGCCGGGGGGATCAGCCCCAGCATTTT,CASSADRRGDQPQHF
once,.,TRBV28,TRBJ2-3,TGTGCCAGCAGATCCGGGAGCACAGATACGCAGTATTTT,CASRSGSTDTQYF
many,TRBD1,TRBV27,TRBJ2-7,TGTGCCAGCAGTTTACGACAGGGTTCCTACGAGCAGTACTTC,CASSLRQGSYEQYF
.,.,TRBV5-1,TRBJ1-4,TGCGCCAGCAGCTCTACAGGGAAATGGGATAATGAAAAACTGTTTTTT,CASSSTGKWDNEKLFF
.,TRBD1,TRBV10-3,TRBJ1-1,TGTGCCATCAGTGCAATCTTAGGGGGCTTAAACACTGAAGCTTTCTTT,CAISAILGGLNTEAFF
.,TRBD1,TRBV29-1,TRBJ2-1,TGCAGCGCTCTACAGGGGGGAGTCGGCAATGAGCAGTTCTTC,CSALQGGVGNEQFF
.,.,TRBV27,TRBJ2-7,TGTGCCAGCAGTTTAGGCAGGGGCCCCTCCTACGAGCAGTACTTC,CASSLGRGPSYEQYF
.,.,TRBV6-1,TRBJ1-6,TGTGCCAGCAGTGAACGGGGGAGGAGGAATTCACCCCTCCACTTT,CASSERGRRNSPLHF
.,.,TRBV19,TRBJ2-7,TGTGCCAGTAGTTTCCGCGGGGCTACCTACGAGCAGTACTTC,CASSFRGATYEQYF
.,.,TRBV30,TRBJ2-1,TGTGCCTGGAGTGCCTCCGGTTCTTACAATGAGCAGTTCTTC,CAWSASGSYNEQFF
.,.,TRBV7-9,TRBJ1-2,TGTGCCAGCAGCTTAGCCCCGGGGAGGGATGGCTACACCTTC,CASSLAPGRDGYTF
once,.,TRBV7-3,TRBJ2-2,TGTGCCAGCAGCTTACAGTCAGGCTTATTCTCGGGGACTCCCTCGGAGGCCGGGGAGCTGTTTTTT,CASSLQSGLFSGTPSEAGELFF
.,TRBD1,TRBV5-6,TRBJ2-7,TGTGCCAGCAGCTCTACCGGGACAGGGGTCTACGAGCAGTACTTC,CASSSTGTGVYEQYF
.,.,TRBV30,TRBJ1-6,TGTGCCTGGAATCCCGGACAGAGAGATTCACCCCTCCACTTT,CAWNPGQRDSPLHF
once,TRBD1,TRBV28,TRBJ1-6,TGTGCCAGCAGTTCCGGGACAGGAGACTCACCCCTCCACTTT,CASSSGTGDSPLHF
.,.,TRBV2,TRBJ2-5,TGTGCCAGCAGTGTAGAGGGCTACTCAGAGACCCAGTACTTC,CASSVEGYSETQYF
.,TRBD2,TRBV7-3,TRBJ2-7,TGTGCCAGCAGTAAGACTAGCGGATCCTCCTACGAGCAGTACTTC,CASSKTSGSSYEQYF
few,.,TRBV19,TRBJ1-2,TGTGCCAGTAGTATGAAAGTAGGGGCTCTTAGTCCGCGAAACTATGGCTACACCTTC,CASSMKVGALSPRNYGYTF